Reported below is one TCR beta chain. Its antigen is currently unknown. This record belongs to a study of cytomegalovirus exposure and HLA in healthy donors. Points from the study as a whole: Sequence variants that were highly shared formed a cluster that was likely a sequencing artifact. It was assumed in the presence/absence analyses that sequencing depth was roughly uniform across donors. Cytomegalovirus-associated status was assigned to fewer than 200 TCR beta chains.

Each donor was healthy, and each was a bone marrow donor. Germline assignment: CDR1 SGDLS and CDR2 YYNGEE. This CDR3 has 13 amino acids. Trimming left V 2 bases short and J 10 bases short, with 13 bases between. The study ran its PCR with 60 Vbeta and 13 Jbeta primers. Profiling relied on immunoSEQ multiplex PCR, and the TCRdb table lists in-frame clones only, not all of them. The sample has approximately 71,000 clones, about 78% seen once. The receptor's source is a woman aged 35 to 49 in good health and CMV-seropositive. Input material: PBMCs. This chain connects TRBV9 to TRBJ2-1; D is possibly TRBD1 (6 bases). The CDR3 DNA is TGTGCCAGCAGCGTCGTCTCTCAGGGGGAGCAGTTCTTC. Residues: CASSVVSQGEQFF.